The clone carrying this T cell receptor beta chain showed up many times. What it binds is not known. Each TCR beta library was made by quantitative 5'-RACE that incorporated molecular barcodes. A single record per CDR3 protein comes from TCRdb applying MiXCR to the 5' RACE reads. The table has approximately 43,000 distinct CDR3 sequences, under 4.5% seen once; the top ten hold roughly 4.2%. The CDR3 has 14 residues. Germline values: CDR1 SGDLS, CDR2 YYNGEE. Trimming stripped 0 bases from V and 4 bases from J, with 10 bases between. The sample originates from a study of CD8 T cells in ankylosing spondylitis. Study-wide results and caveats: A CD8+ phenotype characterized the disease-linked clones, which were relatively rare in peripheral blood. Enrichment of disease-linked clones was reportedly significant in matched ankylosing spondylitis synovial fluid.

Sequenced input: blood, either unsorted or a sorted T cell fraction (not recorded which). The gene calls are TRBV9 and TRBJ2-5; D not certain. This TCR derives from a female donor with ankylosing spondylitis or in good health (not recorded which). CDR3 DNA sequence: TGTGCCAGCAGCGTAGGAGGCGATAGAGAGACCCAGTACTTC. Protein sequence: CASSVGGDRETQYF.